One TCR beta chain is described in this entry. Germline-derived CDR1 and CDR2 are SGHTA and FQGTGA. The V segment lost 5 bases and the J segment 3 bases; nucleotides outside the gene matches: 0. The CDR3 loop spans 13 amino acids. The data originate from a study of blood T cell repertoires in COVID-19. The wider study: Acute-phase and convalescent COVID-19 samples originated in the United States, Italy and Spain. T cells, B-cell-depleted T cells, or PBMCs supplied cDNA or gDNA.

As processed by the authors: Amplified reference gene primers provided the basis for estimating nucleated cell counts. The repertoire was sequenced with immunoSEQ multiplex PCR; TCRdb's copy has only in-frame clones and lacks some. The D gene and trimming were derived from the DNA, and the V and J assignments and clone size from that table. The data hold under 30,000 clones, with over 70% observed a single time. The chain is built from TRBV7-3 and TRBJ1-4; 7 bases align to TRBD1. The TCR comes from a woman in her seventies with acute or convalescent COVID-19. Sequencing was performed on peripheral blood. The CDR3 here is CASSQGANEKLFF. The CDR3 DNA sequence: TGTGCCAGCAGCCAGGGGGCTAATGAAAAACTGTTTTTT. Using reference TRBV7-3 and TRBJ1-4 for the parts outside the CDR3, the full variable domain is GAGVSQTPSNKVTEKGKYVELRCDPISGHTALYWYRQSLGQGPEFLIYFQGTGAADDSGLPNDRFFAVRPEGSVSTLKIQRTERGDSAVYLCASSQGANEKLFFGSGTQLSVL.